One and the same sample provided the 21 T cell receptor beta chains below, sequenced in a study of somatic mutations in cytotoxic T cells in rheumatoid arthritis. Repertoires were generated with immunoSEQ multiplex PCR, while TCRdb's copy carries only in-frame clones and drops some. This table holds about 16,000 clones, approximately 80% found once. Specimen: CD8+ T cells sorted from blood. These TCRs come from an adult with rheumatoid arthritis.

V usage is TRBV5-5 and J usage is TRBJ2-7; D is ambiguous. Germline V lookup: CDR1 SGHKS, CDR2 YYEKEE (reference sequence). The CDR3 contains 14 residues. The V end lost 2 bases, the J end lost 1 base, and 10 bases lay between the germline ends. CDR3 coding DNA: TGTGCCAGCAGCTTCTCCTACCAGTCCTACGAGCAGTACTTC. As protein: CASSFSYQSYEQYF.

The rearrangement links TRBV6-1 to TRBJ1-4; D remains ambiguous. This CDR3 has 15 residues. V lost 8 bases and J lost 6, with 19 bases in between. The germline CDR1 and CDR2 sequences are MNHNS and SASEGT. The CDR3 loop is CASHDPGRLYEKLFF. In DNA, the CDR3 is TGTGCCAGCCATGACCCGGGCAGGCTATATGAAAAACTGTTTTTT.

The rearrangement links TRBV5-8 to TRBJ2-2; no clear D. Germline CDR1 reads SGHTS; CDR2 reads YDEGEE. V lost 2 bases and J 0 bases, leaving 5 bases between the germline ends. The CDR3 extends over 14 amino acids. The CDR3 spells CASSFIANTGELFF. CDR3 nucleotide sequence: TGTGCCAGCAGCTTTATCGCGAACACCGGGGAGCTGTTTTTT.

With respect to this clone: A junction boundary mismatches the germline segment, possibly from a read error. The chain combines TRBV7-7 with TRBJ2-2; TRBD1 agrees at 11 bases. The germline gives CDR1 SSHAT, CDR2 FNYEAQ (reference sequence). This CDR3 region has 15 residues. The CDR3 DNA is TGTGCTAGCAGCCCGGACAGGGGGCCCACCGGGGAGCTGTTTTTT. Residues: CASSPDRGPTGELFF.

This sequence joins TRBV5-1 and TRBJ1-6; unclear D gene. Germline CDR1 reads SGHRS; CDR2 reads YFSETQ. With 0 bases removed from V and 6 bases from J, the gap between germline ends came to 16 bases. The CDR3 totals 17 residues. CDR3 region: CASSLAGYGSLNSPLHF. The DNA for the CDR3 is TGCGCCAGCAGCTTGGCTGGGTATGGCTCGCTTAATTCACCCCTCCACTTT.

The DNA for the CDR3 is TGTGCCAGCACCGGCCGGGGGGGGACTGAAGCTTTCTTT. Protein product: CASTGRGGTEAFF. The V and J genes are TRBV11-1 and TRBJ1-1; maybe TRBD1 (5 bases). Germline V gives CDR1 SGHAT, CDR2 FQDESV (reference sequence). This CDR3 has 13 amino acids. Trimming pared 7 bases from V and 5 bases from J, leaving 14 bases between.

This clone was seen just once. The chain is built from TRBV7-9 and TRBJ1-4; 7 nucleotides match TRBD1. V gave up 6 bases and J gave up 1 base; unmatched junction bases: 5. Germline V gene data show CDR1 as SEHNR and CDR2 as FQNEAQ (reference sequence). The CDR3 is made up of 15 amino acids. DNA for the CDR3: TGTGCCAGCAGACAAACAGGGGAAACTAATGAAAAACTGTTTTTT. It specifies CASRQTGETNEKLFF.

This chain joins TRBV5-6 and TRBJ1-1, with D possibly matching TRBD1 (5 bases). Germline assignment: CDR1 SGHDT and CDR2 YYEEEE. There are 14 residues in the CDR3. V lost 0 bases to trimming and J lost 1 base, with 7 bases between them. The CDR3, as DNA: TGTGCCAGCAGCTTGGCAGGGCCGAACACTGAAGCTTTCTTT. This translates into CASSLAGPNTEAFF. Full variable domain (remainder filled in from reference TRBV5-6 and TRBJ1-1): DAGVTQSPTHLIKTRGQQVTLRCSPKSGHDTVSWYQQALGQGPQFIFQYYEEEERQRGNFPDRFSGHQFPNYSSELNVNALLLGDSALYLCASSLAGPNTEAFFGQGTRLTVV.

CDR3 coding DNA: TGTGCCAGCAGCCTGAGCCTTGACAGGGTTTACACTGAAGCTTTCTTT. Amino acid sequence: CASSLSLDRVYTEAFF. V and J are TRBV7-9 and TRBJ1-1; 7 bases match TRBD1. The CDR3 totals 16 residues. Unmatched junction bases numbered 12, after V lost 5 bases and J lost 3 bases. Germline CDR1 and CDR2: SEHNR and FQNEAQ (reference sequence).

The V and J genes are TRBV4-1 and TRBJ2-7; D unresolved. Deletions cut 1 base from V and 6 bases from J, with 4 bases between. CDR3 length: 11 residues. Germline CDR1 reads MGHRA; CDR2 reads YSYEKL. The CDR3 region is CASSQGSEQYF. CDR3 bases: TGCGCCAGCAGCCAAGGTTCCGAGCAGTACTTC.

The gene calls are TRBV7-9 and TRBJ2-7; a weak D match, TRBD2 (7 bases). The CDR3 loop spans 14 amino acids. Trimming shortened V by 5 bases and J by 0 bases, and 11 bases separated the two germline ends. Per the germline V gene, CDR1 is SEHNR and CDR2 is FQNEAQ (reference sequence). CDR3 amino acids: CASSGGANSYEQYF. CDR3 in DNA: TGTGCCAGCAGCGGGGGGGCGAACTCCTACGAGCAGTACTTC.

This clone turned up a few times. The CDR3 DNA is TGTGCCAGCAGCGTAGGTTGGGGGCCTGAAGCTTTCTTT. Translation: CASSVGWGPEAFF. The chain carries TRBV9 and TRBJ1-1, with a weak D call TRBD1 (6 bases). The V end lost 0 bases, the J end lost 6 bases, and 9 bases lay between the germline ends. The CDR3 consists of 13 residues. Germline-derived CDR1 and CDR2 are SGDLS and YYNGEE.

CDR3 sequence reads: CASKPYMGFYEQYF. DNA of the CDR3: TGTGCCAGTAAACCCTACATGGGTTTCTACGAGCAGTACTTC. The chain uses TRBV19 and TRBJ2-7; D unclear. V was pared by 7 bases and J by 3 bases, with 16 bases between. Germline-derived CDR1 and CDR2 are LNHDA and SQIVND (reference sequence). The CDR3 has 14 amino acids. The full variable domain, with the rest looked up from reference TRBV19 and TRBJ2-7, is DGGITQSPKYLFRKEGQNVTLSCEQNLNHDAMYWYRQDPGQGLRLIYYSQIVNDFQKGDIAEGYSVSREKKESFPLTVTSAQKNPTAFYLCASKPYMGFYEQYFGPGTRLTVT.

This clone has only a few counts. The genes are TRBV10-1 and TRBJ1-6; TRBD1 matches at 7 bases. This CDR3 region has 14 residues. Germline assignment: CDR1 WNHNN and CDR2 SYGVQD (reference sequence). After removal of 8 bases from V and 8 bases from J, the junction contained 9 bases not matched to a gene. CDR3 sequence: CASRGDRLYSPLHF. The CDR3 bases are TGCGCCAGCCGGGGGGACAGACTGTATTCACCCCTCCACTTT.

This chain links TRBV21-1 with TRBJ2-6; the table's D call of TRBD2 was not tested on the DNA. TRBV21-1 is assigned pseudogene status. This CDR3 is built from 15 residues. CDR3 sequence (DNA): TGTGCCAGCAGCAAACATAGCTCTGGGGCCAACGTCCTGACTTTC. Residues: CASSKHSSGANVLTF.

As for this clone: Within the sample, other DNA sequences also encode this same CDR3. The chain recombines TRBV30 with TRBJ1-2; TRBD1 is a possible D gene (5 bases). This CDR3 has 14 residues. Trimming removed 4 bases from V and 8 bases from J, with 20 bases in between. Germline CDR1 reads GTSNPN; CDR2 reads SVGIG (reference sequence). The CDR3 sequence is CAWTPRDRLYGYTF. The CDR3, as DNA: TGTGCCTGGACACCCCGGGACCGACTCTACGGCTACACCTTC.

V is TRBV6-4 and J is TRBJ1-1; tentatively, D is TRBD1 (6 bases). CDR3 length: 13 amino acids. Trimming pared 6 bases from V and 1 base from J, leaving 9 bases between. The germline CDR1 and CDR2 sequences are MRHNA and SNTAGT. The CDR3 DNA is TGTGCCAGCAGGGCGACAGGGAACACTGAAGCTTTCTTT. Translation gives CASRATGNTEAFF.

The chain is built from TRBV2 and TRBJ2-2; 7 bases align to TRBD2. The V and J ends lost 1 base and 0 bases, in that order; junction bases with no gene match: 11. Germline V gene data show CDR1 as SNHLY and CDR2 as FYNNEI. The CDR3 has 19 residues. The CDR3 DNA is TGTGCCAGCAGTGAAGGGGAGGGGATACAGGACGCGAACACCGGGGAGCTGTTTTTT. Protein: CASSEGEGIQDANTGELFF.

Here the CDR3 DNA reads TGTGCCAGCAGCCCGGACGGAACTTTCCCCGGAAACACCATATATTTT. Protein sequence: CASSPDGTFPGNTIYF. The chain combines TRBV5-4 with TRBJ1-3; no clear D gene. Germline-derived CDR1 and CDR2 are SGHNT and YYREEE (reference sequence). The CDR3 is 16 amino acids. Trimming stripped 4 bases from V and 4 bases from J, with 18 bases between.

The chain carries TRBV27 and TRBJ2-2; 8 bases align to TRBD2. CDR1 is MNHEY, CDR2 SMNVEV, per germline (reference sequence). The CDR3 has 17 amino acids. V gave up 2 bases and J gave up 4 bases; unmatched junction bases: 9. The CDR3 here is CASSLLSAGGSTGELFF. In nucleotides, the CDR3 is TGTGCCAGCAGTTTACTTTCTGCGGGGGGAAGCACCGGGGAGCTGTTTTTT.

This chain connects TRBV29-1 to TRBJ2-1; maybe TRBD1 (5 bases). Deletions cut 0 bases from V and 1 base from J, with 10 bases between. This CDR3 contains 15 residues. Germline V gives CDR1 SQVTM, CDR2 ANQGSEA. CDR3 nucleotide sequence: TGCAGCGTTGAAGATCGGACACCTTCCTACAATGAGCAGTTCTTC. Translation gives CSVEDRTPSYNEQFF.